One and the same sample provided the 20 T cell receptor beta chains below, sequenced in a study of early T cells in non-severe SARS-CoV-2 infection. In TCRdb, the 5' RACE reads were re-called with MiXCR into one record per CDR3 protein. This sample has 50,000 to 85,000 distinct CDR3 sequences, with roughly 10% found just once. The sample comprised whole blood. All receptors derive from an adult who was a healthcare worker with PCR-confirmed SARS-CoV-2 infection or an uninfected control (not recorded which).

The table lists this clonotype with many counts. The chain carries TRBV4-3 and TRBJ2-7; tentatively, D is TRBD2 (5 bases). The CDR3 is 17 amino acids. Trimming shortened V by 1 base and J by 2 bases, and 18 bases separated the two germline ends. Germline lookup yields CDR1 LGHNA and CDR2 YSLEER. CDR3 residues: CASSQGLGAAVTYEQYF. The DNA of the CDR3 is TGCGCCAGCAGCCAAGGGCTGGGAGCGGCGGTGACCTACGAGCAGTACTTC.

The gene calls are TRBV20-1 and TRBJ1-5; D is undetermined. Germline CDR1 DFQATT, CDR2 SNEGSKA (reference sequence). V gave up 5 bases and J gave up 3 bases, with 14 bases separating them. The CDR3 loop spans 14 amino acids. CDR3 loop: CSAFGPQANQPQHF. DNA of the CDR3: TGCAGTGCTTTCGGACCCCAGGCCAATCAGCCCCAGCATTTT.

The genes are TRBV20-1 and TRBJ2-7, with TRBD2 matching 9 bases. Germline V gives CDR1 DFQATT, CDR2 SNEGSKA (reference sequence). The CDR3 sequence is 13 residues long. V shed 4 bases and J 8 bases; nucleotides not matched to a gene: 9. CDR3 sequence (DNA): TGCAGTGCTACGTACTCCGGGACTAGCAAGCAGTACTTC. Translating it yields CSATYSGTSKQYF.

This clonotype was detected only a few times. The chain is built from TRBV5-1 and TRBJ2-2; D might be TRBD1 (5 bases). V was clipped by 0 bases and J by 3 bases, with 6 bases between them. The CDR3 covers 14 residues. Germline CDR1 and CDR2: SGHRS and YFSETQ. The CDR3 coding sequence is TGCGCCAGCAGCTTGGGGGGCGACACCGGGGAGCTGTTTTTT. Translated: CASSLGGDTGELFF.

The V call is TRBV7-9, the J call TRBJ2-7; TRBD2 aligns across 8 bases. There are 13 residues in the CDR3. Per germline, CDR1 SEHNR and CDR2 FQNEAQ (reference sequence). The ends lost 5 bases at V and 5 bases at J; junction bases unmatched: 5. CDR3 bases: TGTGCCAGCAGCACCGGGAGGGGCGACGAGCAGTACTTC. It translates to CASSTGRGDEQYF. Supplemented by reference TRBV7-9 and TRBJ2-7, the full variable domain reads DTGVSQNPRHKITKRGQNVTFRCDPISEHNRLYWYRQTLGQGPEFLTYFQNEAQLEKSRLLSDRFSAERPKGSFSTLEIQRTEQGDSAMYLCASSTGRGDEQYFGPGTRLTVT.

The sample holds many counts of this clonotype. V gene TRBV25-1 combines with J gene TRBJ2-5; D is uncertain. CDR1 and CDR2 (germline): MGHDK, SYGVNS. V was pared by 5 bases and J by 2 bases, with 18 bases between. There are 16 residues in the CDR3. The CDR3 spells CASSTLEKADQETQYF. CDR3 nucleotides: TGTGCCAGCAGTACCCTGGAGAAAGCCGATCAAGAGACCCAGTACTTC. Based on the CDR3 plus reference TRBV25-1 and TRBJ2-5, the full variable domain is EADIYQTPRYLVIGTGKKITLECSQTMGHDKMYWYQQDPGMELHLIHYSYGVNSTEKGDLSSESTVSRIRTEHFPLTLESARPSHTSQYLCASSTLEKADQETQYFGPGTRLLVL.

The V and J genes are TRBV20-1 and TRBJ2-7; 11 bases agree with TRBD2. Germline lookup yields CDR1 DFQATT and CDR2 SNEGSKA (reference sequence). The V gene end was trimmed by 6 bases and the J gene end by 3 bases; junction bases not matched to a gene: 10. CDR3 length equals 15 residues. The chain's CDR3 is CSAHSGTSGFYEQYF. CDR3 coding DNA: TGCAGTGCCCATTCCGGGACTAGCGGATTCTACGAGCAGTACTTC.

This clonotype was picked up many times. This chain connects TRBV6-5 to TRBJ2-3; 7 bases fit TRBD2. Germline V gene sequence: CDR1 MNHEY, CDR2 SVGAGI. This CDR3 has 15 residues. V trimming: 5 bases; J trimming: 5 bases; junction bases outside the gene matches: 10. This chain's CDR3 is CASSGWRERVDTQYF. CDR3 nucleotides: TGTGCCAGCAGTGGATGGCGGGAGAGGGTAGATACGCAGTATTTT.

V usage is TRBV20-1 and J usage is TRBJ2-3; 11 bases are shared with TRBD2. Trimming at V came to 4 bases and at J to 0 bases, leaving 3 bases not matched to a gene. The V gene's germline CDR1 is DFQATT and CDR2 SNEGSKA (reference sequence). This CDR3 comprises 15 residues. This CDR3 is CSATIAGGSTDTQYF. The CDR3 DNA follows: TGCAGTGCTACTATAGCGGGAGGGAGCACAGATACGCAGTATTTT.

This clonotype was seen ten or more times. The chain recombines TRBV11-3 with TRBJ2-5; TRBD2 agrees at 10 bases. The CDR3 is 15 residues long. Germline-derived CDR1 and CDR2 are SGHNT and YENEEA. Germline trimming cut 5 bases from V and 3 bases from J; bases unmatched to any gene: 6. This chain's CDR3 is CASSVAGGREETQYF. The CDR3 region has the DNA TGTGCCAGCAGCGTAGCGGGAGGCCGTGAAGAGACCCAGTACTTC.

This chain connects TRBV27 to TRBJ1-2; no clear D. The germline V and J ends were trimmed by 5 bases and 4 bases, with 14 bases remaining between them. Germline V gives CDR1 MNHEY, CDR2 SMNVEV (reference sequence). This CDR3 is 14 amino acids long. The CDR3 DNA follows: TGTGCCAGCAGTCCCCGAGCCGACTCCTATGGCTACACCTTC. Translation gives CASSPRADSYGYTF.

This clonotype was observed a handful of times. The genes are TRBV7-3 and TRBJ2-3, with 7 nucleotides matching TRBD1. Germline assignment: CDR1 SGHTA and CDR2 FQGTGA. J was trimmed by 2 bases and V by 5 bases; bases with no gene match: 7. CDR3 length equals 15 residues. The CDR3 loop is CASSPRDRYTDTQYF. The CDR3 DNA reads TGTGCCAGCAGCCCCCGGGACAGATACACAGATACGCAGTATTTT.

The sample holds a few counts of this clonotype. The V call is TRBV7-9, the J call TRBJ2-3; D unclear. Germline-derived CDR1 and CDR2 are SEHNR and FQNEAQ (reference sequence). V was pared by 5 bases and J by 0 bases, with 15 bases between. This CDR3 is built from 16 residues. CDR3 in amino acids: CASSPPWVASTDTQYF. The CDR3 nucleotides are TGTGCCAGCAGCCCGCCGTGGGTCGCTAGCACAGATACGCAGTATTTT.

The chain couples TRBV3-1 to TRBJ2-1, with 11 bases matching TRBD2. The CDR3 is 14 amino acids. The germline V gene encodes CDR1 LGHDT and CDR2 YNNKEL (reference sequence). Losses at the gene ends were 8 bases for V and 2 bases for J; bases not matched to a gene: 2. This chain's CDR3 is CASRGLAAYNEQFF. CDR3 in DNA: TGTGCCAGCCGGGGACTAGCGGCCTACAATGAGCAGTTCTTC.

CDR3 residues: CASSFVGQGLYEQYF. The DNA of the CDR3 is TGTGCCAGCAGTTTCGTGGGACAGGGCCTCTACGAGCAGTACTTC. The J gene is TRBJ2-7, the V gene TRBV28, with 9 bases that match TRBD1. This CDR3 is 15 amino acids long. The germline V gene encodes CDR1 MDHEN and CDR2 SYDVKM. V dropped 3 bases and J dropped 3; count of bases not matched to a gene: 6.

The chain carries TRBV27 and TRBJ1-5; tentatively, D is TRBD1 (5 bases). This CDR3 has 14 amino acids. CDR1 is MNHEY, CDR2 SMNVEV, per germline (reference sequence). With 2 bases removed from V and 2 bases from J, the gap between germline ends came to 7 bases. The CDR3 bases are TGTGCCAGCAGTTTAGTAGGGGGCAATCAGCCCCAGCATTTT. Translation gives CASSLVGGNQPQHF.

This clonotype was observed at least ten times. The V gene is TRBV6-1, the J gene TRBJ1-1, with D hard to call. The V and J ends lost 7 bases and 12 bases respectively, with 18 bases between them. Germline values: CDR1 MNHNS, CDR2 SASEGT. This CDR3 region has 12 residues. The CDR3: CASTSSLVATFF. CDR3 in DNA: TGTGCCAGCACCTCGAGTCTTGTTGCGACTTTCTTT.

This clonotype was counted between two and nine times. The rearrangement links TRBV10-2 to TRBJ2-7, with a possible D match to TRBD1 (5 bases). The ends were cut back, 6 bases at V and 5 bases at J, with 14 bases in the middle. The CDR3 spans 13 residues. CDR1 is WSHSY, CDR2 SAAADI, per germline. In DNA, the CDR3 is TGCGCCAGCAGGAACCGTGGGGCCCACGAGCAGTACTTC. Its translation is CASRNRGAHEQYF.

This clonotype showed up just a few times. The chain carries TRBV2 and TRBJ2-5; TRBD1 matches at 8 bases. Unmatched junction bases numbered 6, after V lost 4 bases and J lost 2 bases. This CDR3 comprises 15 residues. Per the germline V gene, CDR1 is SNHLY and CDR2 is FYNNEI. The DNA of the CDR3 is TGTGCCAGCAGTGTGGACAGGGAAAGGCAAGAGACCCAGTACTTC. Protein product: CASSVDRERQETQYF.

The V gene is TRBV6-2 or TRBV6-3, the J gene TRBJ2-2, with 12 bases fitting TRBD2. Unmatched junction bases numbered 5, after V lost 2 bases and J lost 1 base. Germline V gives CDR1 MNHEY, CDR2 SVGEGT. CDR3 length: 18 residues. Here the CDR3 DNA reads TGTGCCAGCAGTTACCCCTCTAGCGGGAGGGTGAACACCGGGGAGCTGTTTTTT. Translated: CASSYPSSGRVNTGELFF.